This is a list of T cell receptor beta chains from one sample in a study of identical twins. MiXCR was run by TCRdb on the 5' RACE reads, yielding one entry per CDR3 protein. The table records 640,000 or so distinct CDR3 sequences, around 6% of them present only once. Sequenced material: naive T cells sorted from blood. Receptor source: a man aged 18 to 29 in good health. CDR3s include the opening cysteine and the closing phenylalanine or tryptophan. The D gene is left open where the match is weak. Not all rows give a size; the values are once, few, many and, for expanded clones, a class.

TRBJ2-7,many,TRBV28,.,TGTGCCAGCCGCCGTGGGCTTTACTACGAGCAGTACTTC,CASRRGLYYEQYF
TRBJ1-2,many,TRBV5-5,.,TGTGCCAGCAGCCTCGGGACGGCGTACACTAACTATGGCTACACCTTC,CASSLGTAYTNYGYTF
TRBJ2-5,many,TRBV29-1,.,TGCAGCGTTGGCGGGGTATCAGAGACCCAGTACTTC,CSVGGVSETQYF
TRBJ2-1,.,TRBV9,TRBD2,TGTGCCAGCAGCGTAGGACTCCGCGGGAGATCCTACAATGAGCAGTTCTTC,CASSVGLRGRSYNEQFF
TRBJ1-1,many,TRBV12-3/TRBV12-4,.,TGTGCCAGCCAAGTTGGTGAAGCTTTCTTT,CASQVGEAFF
TRBJ1-1,few,TRBV5-1,.,TGCGCCAGCAGACGGGACGGTAACACTGAAGCTTTCTTT,CASRRDGNTEAFF
TRBJ1-5,many,TRBV12-3/TRBV12-4,TRBD1,TGTGCCAGCACCTACAGGGGGCATAGCCAGCCCCAGCATTTT,CASTYRGHSQPQHF
TRBJ2-7,.,TRBV5-1,TRBD1,TGCGCCAGCAGCTCGACAGGGGGTTTTTACGAGCAGTACTTC,CASSSTGGFYEQYF
TRBJ2-1,many,TRBV29-1,.,TGCAGCGTAAAGAGCGGGTCAAGCTCCTACAATGAGCAGTTCTTC,CSVKSGSSSYNEQFF
TRBJ2-7,many,TRBV20-1,.,TGCAGTGCTAGAGGCAGCCTCACCTCCTACGAGCAGTACTTC,CSARGSLTSYEQYF
TRBJ2-3,.,TRBV7-2,.,TGTGCCAGCAGCTGGGGTCGGGTGGGAGCGCAGTATTTT,CASSWGRVGAQYF
TRBJ1-2,many,TRBV15,.,TGTGCCACCTGGGGCCAGGACTATGGCTACACCTTC,CATWGQDYGYTF
TRBJ1-4,many,TRBV28,.,TGTGCCAGCAGTTTACCAGGGGTCGAAAAACTGTTTTTT,CASSLPGVEKLFF
TRBJ2-3,many,TRBV25-1,TRBD2,TGTGCCACCGCACTAGCGGGAGTCGGTACGCAGTATTTT,CATALAGVGTQYF
TRBJ2-3,.,TRBV2,TRBD2,TGTGCCAGCAGTGGCCTAGCGGGACTCGCGCAGTATTTT,CASSGLAGLAQYF
TRBJ1-3,many,TRBV6-5,.,TGTGCCAGCAGTTACGGAAACACCATATATTTT,CASSYGNTIYF
TRBJ1-2,many,TRBV29-1,.,TGCAGCGTTGACCCCAGGGGCTCCTACTATGGCTACACCTTC,CSVDPRGSYYGYTF
TRBJ2-2,many,TRBV7-9,.,TGTGCCAGCAGACCTCCCAACACCGGGGAGCTGTTTTTT,CASRPPNTGELFF
TRBJ2-2,few,TRBV24-1,TRBD2,TGTGCCACCAGTGATTTTCTAGCGGGAGACACCGGGGAGCTGTTTTTT,CATSDFLAGDTGELFF
TRBJ2-2,many,TRBV20-1,.,TGCAGTGCCAGAGGAGGGGGCGCAGCCGGGGAGCTGTTTTTT,CSARGGGAAGELFF
TRBJ2-3,.,TRBV7-9,TRBD1,TGTGCCAGCAGCTTCTTCAGGGGGCTGACAGATACGCAGTATTTT,CASSFFRGLTDTQYF
TRBJ1-3,many,TRBV10-2,.,TGCGCCAGCAGGAGCAGGGACGGCACCATATATTTT,CASRSRDGTIYF